This T cell receptor beta chain was sequenced during a study of CD8 T cells in ankylosing spondylitis. V dropped 1 base and J dropped 6; count of bases not matched to a gene: 6. CDR1 and CDR2 from the germline V gene are SGHAT and FQNNGV. CDR3 length: 15 residues. TCRdb called the 5' RACE reads again in MiXCR, with one record for every CDR3 protein. The data contain about 150,000 distinct CDR3 sequences, about 42% of them seen just once; the ten biggest clones take up approximately 16%. Study results and limitations: Past studies reported some motif variants in reactive arthritis synovial fluid and blood.

Points on this clonotype: As yet, its antigen is unknown.

The gene calls are TRBV11-2 and TRBJ2-1, with 7 bases fitting TRBD2. The clonotype was recovered from a male donor with ankylosing spondylitis. The source material was synovial fluid, either unsorted or a sorted T cell fraction (not recorded which). The CDR3 coding sequence is TGTGCCAGCAGCTTAGTCCAGCGCGGGGGCAATGAGCAGTTCTTC. It translates to CASSLVQRGGNEQFF.